One and the same sample provided the 22 T cell receptor beta chains below, sequenced in a study of a mutant IDH1 vaccine in newly diagnosed glioma. Time point given: baseline, week 1 (first vaccination visit). As to treatment: pre-vaccination baseline after standard-of-care therapy. Sequencing was performed with immunoSEQ multiplex PCR; in TCRdb, only in-frame clones are kept and a portion is missing. Among about 51,000 clones listed, approximately 80% were seen once. The material sequenced was PBMCs, taken from a glioma patient treated with radiotherapy, temozolomide or both. The receptors were gathered from a woman aged 40 to 55 with glioma.

The chain is built from TRBV4-3 and TRBJ2-3; tentatively, D is TRBD1 or TRBD2 (5 bases each). Trimming removed 3 bases from V and 2 bases from J, with 9 bases in between. The CDR3 runs to 14 residues. Germline lookup yields CDR1 LGHNA and CDR2 YSLEER. The CDR3 DNA is TGCGCCAGCAGCCAGAGGGGAGCCACAGATACGCAGTATTTT. It codes for CASSQRGATDTQYF.

V usage is TRBV18 and J usage is TRBJ2-7; D may correspond to TRBD1 or TRBD2 (5 bases each). The germline V gene encodes CDR1 KGHSH and CDR2 LQKENI. This CDR3 comprises 15 residues. Trimming took off 2 bases at V and 0 bases at J, with 11 bases between the two ends. This CDR3 is CASSPGAGSSYEQYF. The CDR3 nucleotides read TGTGCCAGCTCACCAGGGGCAGGGAGCTCCTACGAGCAGTACTTC.

This clone was observed a handful of times. V and J are TRBV30 and TRBJ1-2; the match to TRBD1 covers 10 bases. This CDR3 has 14 amino acids. Germline CDR1 and CDR2: GTSNPN and SVGIG (reference sequence). J was trimmed by 4 bases and V by 0 bases; bases with no gene match: 2. The CDR3 coding sequence is TGTGCCTGGAGTGTGGGGACAGGGGTCTATGGCTACACCTTC. Encoded protein: CAWSVGTGVYGYTF.

The chain uses TRBV9 and TRBJ1-6, with unresolved D. This CDR3 spans 13 amino acids. Germline loops: CDR1 SGDLS, CDR2 YYNGEE. Trimming pared 0 bases from V and 8 bases from J, leaving 6 bases between. DNA of the CDR3: TGTGCCAGCAGCGTAGTCTTCGATTCACCCCTCCACTTT. Translation: CASSVVFDSPLHF.

The chain has TRBV5-1 and TRBJ2-5; no clear D gene. This CDR3 region has 13 residues. From germline, CDR1 is SGHRS and CDR2 YFSETQ. Trimming stripped 0 bases from V and 1 base from J, with 4 bases between. CDR3 region: CASSLETQETQYF. Written as DNA, the CDR3 is TGCGCCAGCAGCTTGGAGACCCAAGAGACCCAGTACTTC.

The V and J genes are TRBV6-1 and TRBJ1-6, with D hard to call. The length of the CDR3 is 15 residues. V dropped 0 bases and J dropped 8 bases, with 11 bases sitting between them. CDR1 and CDR2 from the germline V gene are MNHNS and SASEGT. CDR3 DNA sequence: TGTGCCAGCAGTGAAGCCCACGGGTCGGATTCACCCCTCCACTTT. Protein: CASSEAHGSDSPLHF.

This chain uses TRBV9 with TRBJ1-6; D unresolved. The CDR3 runs 14 residues. V was shortened by 0 bases and J by 8 bases, with 9 bases between the two germline ends. The germline V gene encodes CDR1 SGDLS and CDR2 YYNGEE. CDR3 residues: CASSVESRHSPLHF. CDR3 DNA sequence: TGTGCCAGCAGCGTAGAAAGCCGCCATTCACCCCTCCACTTT.

This clone showed up just a few times. The rearrangement links TRBV7-2 to TRBJ1-5; tentative D call: TRBD1 (6 bases). The CDR3 contains 15 residues. Trimming took off 5 bases at V and 4 bases at J, with 15 bases between the two ends. Germline lookup yields CDR1 SGHTA and CDR2 FQGNSA. The CDR3 nucleotides are TGTGCCAGCAGCCTCCAGACAGGATGGAATCAGCCCCAGCATTTT. Its protein product is CASSLQTGWNQPQHF.

The J gene is TRBJ1-4, the V gene TRBV5-4; maybe TRBD1 (5 bases). CDR1 is SGHNT, CDR2 YYREEE, per germline (reference sequence). V shed 7 bases and J shed 6 bases, with 10 bases lying between them. The CDR3 is made up of 12 amino acids. DNA of the CDR3: TGTGCCAGCGGTGTCAGGGATGAAAAACTGTTTTTT. Its protein is CASGVRDEKLFF.

The gene calls are TRBV7-9 and TRBJ1-1; D is ambiguous. Germline CDR1 SEHNR, CDR2 FQNEAQ (reference sequence). V lost 5 bases and J 4 bases, leaving 14 bases between the germline ends. This CDR3 has 14 amino acids. The CDR3 protein is CASSARSFGTEAFF. CDR3 nucleotides: TGTGCCAGCAGCGCCCGGTCGTTCGGCACTGAAGCTTTCTTT.

The V gene is TRBV6-6, the J gene TRBJ1-3, with unresolved D. Germline V gene data show CDR1 as MNHNY and CDR2 as SVGAGI (reference sequence). The CDR3 loop spans 16 amino acids. The V end was cut by 5 bases, the J end by 0 bases, with 14 bases between. In DNA, the CDR3 is TGTGCCAGCAGTCAGGCCGGCGGGAGCTCTGGAAACACCATATATTTT. It is translated as CASSQAGGSSGNTIYF.

V gene TRBV7-8 combines with J gene TRBJ1-6; D might be TRBD1 (6 bases). The CDR3 totals 13 residues. The V gene lost 3 bases and the J gene lost 10 bases, with 10 bases spanning the gap. Germline loops: CDR1 SGHVS, CDR2 FQNEAQ. The CDR3, as DNA: TGTGCCAGCAGCTTGGAGGGGGTCTCACCCCTCCACTTT. It translates to CASSLEGVSPLHF. Full variable domain (outside the CDR3, taken from reference TRBV7-8 and TRBJ1-6): GAGVSQSPRYKVAKRGQDVALRCDPISGHVSLFWYQQALGQGPEFLTYFQNEAQLDKSGLPSDRFFAERPEGSVSTLKIQRTQQEDSAVYLCASSLEGVSPLHFGNGTRLTVT.

The rearrangement links TRBV6-5 to TRBJ1-2; D is unresolved. Per germline, CDR1 MNHEY and CDR2 SVGAGI. The CDR3 length is 14 residues. Trimming cost V 5 bases and J 4 bases, with 14 bases left between them. The CDR3 DNA is TGTGCCAGCAGTACGGATTCGCGGCCCTATGGCTACACCTTC. It codes for CASSTDSRPYGYTF.

V gene TRBV7-6 combines with J gene TRBJ2-6; D remains unclear. The germline V gene has CDR1 SGHVS and CDR2 FNYEAQ. The CDR3 runs to 16 residues. Deletions cut 5 bases from V and 0 bases from J, with 11 bases between. The CDR3 sequence: CASSPRVASGANVLTF. CDR3 coding DNA: TGTGCCAGCAGCCCCCGGGTCGCCTCTGGGGCCAACGTCCTGACTTTC.

This chain links TRBV19 with TRBJ2-2; possibly TRBD1 or TRBD2 for D (6 bases each). The CDR3 contains 16 residues. V lost 4 bases, J lost 4 bases, and 16 bases lay in between. The germline gives CDR1 LNHDA, CDR2 SQIVND (reference sequence). The CDR3 DNA reads TGTGCCAGTAGTAGCCTTGGGGGGCCCCCCACCGGGGAGCTGTTTTTT. Translated: CASSSLGGPPTGELFF.

The chain has TRBV30 and TRBJ1-6; D unresolved. Germline CDR1 reads GTSNPN; CDR2 reads SVGIG (reference sequence). The CDR3 runs to 14 residues. V was pared by 0 bases and J by 6 bases, with 9 bases between. CDR3 protein: CAWSVQQTNSPLHF. CDR3 DNA: TGTGCCTGGAGTGTACAACAGACTAATTCACCCCTCCACTTT.

The V gene is TRBV6-5, the J gene TRBJ1-1; TRBD1 aligns across 7 bases. The CDR3 is 14 residues long. With V trimmed by 8 bases and J by 6 bases, 12 bases remained unmatched. Germline loops: CDR1 MNHEY, CDR2 SVGAGI. CDR3 sequence: CASFHRGPVAEAFF. The DNA of the CDR3 is TGTGCCAGCTTCCACAGGGGTCCCGTAGCTGAAGCTTTCTTT.

This clone was detected only once. The chain employs TRBV5-6 and TRBJ2-6; D is uncertain. V was cut by 1 base and J by 2 bases, with 10 bases left in between. The CDR3 is 16 residues long. Per germline, CDR1 SGHDT and CDR2 YYEEEE. This CDR3 is CASSLWGRAGANVLTF. The CDR3 DNA reads as TGTGCCAGCAGCTTGTGGGGAAGAGCTGGGGCCAACGTCCTGACTTTC.

The CDR3 region has the DNA TGCAGTGCTATGGAGCTAAACGAGCAGTACTTC. This translates into CSAMELNEQYF. V gene TRBV20-1 combines with J gene TRBJ2-7; D call uncertain. V lost 4 bases, J lost 5 bases, and 9 bases lay in between. The CDR3 is 11 amino acids. Germline V gene data show CDR1 as DFQATT and CDR2 as SNEGSKA (reference sequence).

The chain employs TRBV30 and TRBJ1-1; D not resolved. The CDR3 has 14 amino acids. Trimming pared 2 bases from V and 3 bases from J, leaving 13 bases between. Per germline, CDR1 GTSNPN and CDR2 SVGIG (reference sequence). CDR3 protein: CAWSTGIIDTEAFF. For the CDR3, the DNA is TGTGCCTGGAGTACCGGGATAATAGACACTGAAGCTTTCTTT.

The J gene is TRBJ1-5, the V gene TRBV9; D not certain. With 0 bases removed from V and 5 bases from J, the gap between germline ends came to 12 bases. The CDR3 spans 15 residues. Germline values: CDR1 SGDLS, CDR2 YYNGEE. The CDR3 DNA sequence: TGTGCCAGCAGCGTAGAGGACTCGGTGGATCAGCCCCAGCATTTT. It translates to CASSVEDSVDQPQHF. The full variable domain, rest sourced from reference TRBV9 and TRBJ1-5, is DSGVTQTPKHLITATGQRVTLRCSPRSGDLSVYWYQQSLDQGLQFLIQYYNGEERAKGNILERFSAQQFPDLHSELNLSSLELGDSALYFCASSVEDSVDQPQHFGDGTRLSIL.

The rearrangement joins TRBV4-1 to TRBJ1-4; possible D gene TRBD1, 6 bases. Germline V gives CDR1 MGHRA, CDR2 YSYEKL. With 4 bases removed from V and 4 bases from J, the gap between germline ends came to 16 bases. The CDR3 contains 16 residues. The CDR3: CASSPTGRWDNEKLFF. CDR3 in DNA: TGCGCCAGCAGCCCCACAGGGAGGTGGGATAATGAAAAACTGTTTTTT.